The clone carrying this T cell receptor beta chain has just a few counts. The source of the sample is a study of human T cells and chemical hapten exposure. Whole-study context: A patient group, mainly female, showed alopecia areata, totalis or universalis.

Stated time point: patch test 1, 2 weeks after DPC sensitization. Stated treatment: therapeutic diphenylcyclopropenone sensitization with weekly scalp DPC. Each patch-test visit's blood sample preceded patch application. Individual cDNA molecules each carried unique molecular identifiers attached by the library. Original processing methods: A typical sample had roughly 87,000 TCRs, with about 23,224 to 750,000 overall. TCRdb independently ran MiXCR on the RACE reads; one entry per CDR3 protein. These V and J calls are TCRdb output, not the study's own analysis. The sample shows tens of thousands of distinct CDR3 sequences, around 9.3% of them seen only once. Germline V lookup: CDR1 SGHTA, CDR2 FQGNSA. CDR3 length: 13 amino acids.

The sequences come from whole blood, collected in connection with sensitization to the hapten diphenylcyclopropenone (DPC). This receptor was identified in a woman aged 40-49 years with alopecia areata. Some clones in this sample may be carry-over from other donors' samples. V is TRBV7-2 and J is TRBJ1-1, with a weak D call TRBD1 (5 bases). The chain's CDR3 is CAGRRAKNTEAFF. The CDR3 nucleotides are TGTGCGGGGCGCCGGGCTAAGAACACTGAAGCTTTCTTT. The whole variable domain, filled in from reference TRBV7-2 and TRBJ1-1, reads GAGVSQSPSNKVTEKGKDVELRCDPISGHTALYWYRQSLGQGLEFLIYFQGNSAPDKSGLPSDRFSAERTGGSVSTLTIQRTQQEDSAVYLCAGRRAKNTEAFFGQGTRLTVV.